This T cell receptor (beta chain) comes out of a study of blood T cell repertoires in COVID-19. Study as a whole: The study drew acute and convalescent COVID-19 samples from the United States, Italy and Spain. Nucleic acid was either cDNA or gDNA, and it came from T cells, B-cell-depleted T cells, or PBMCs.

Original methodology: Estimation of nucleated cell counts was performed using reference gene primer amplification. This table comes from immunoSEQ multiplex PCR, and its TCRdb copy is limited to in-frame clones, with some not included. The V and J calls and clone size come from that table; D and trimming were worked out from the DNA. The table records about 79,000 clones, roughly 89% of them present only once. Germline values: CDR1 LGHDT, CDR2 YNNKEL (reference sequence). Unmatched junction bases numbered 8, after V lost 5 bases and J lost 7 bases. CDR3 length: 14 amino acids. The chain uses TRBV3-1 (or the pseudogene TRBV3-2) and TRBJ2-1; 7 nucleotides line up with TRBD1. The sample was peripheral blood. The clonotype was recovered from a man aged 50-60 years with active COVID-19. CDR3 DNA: TGTGCCAGCAGCGTAGGGACAGCCTTAAATGAGCAGTTCTTC. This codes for CASSVGTALNEQFF.